A single sample is the source of the 4 T cell receptor beta chains below, sequenced in a study of human T cells and chemical hapten exposure. MiXCR was run by TCRdb on the RACE reads, yielding one entry per CDR3 protein. The profile shows about 89,000 distinct CDR3 sequences, 10% to 15% of them singletons. Time point meaning: patch test 3, about 24 weeks after DPC sensitization. Treatment of the sample: therapeutic diphenylcyclopropenone sensitization with weekly scalp DPC. Source: whole blood, taken in connection with sensitization to the hapten diphenylcyclopropenone (DPC). The receptors derive from a woman between 50 and 59 years old with alopecia areata. Some clones in this sample may be carry-over from other donors' samples.

This chain uses TRBV7-6 with TRBJ2-5, with D tentatively TRBD2 (5 bases). CDR3 length equals 15 residues. The V gene's germline CDR1 is SGHVS and CDR2 FNYEAQ. The V gene lost 2 bases and the J gene lost 5 bases, with 15 bases spanning the gap. The CDR3 loop is CASSLRGGFAETQYF. CDR3 bases: TGTGCCAGCAGCTTACGGGGTGGGTTCGCGGAGACCCAGTACTTC. Supplemented by reference TRBV7-6 and TRBJ2-5, the full variable domain reads GAGVSQSPRYKVTKRGQDVALRCDPISGHVSLYWYRQALGQGPEFLTYFNYEAQQDKSGLPNDRFSAERPEGSISTLTIQRTEQRDSAMYRCASSLRGGFAETQYFGPGTRLLVL.

J is TRBJ2-7 and V is TRBV27; D is unclear. V was clipped by 4 bases and J by 1 base, with 8 bases between them. The length of the CDR3 is 13 residues. Germline lookup yields CDR1 MNHEY and CDR2 SMNVEV (reference sequence). The chain's CDR3 is CASSSLQSYEQYF. The CDR3 DNA follows: TGTGCCAGCAGTTCCCTGCAGTCCTACGAGCAGTACTTC.

This chain joins TRBV2 and TRBJ2-2; 7 nucleotides align to TRBD1. Germline CDR1 reads SNHLY; CDR2 reads FYNNEI. Trimming took 5 bases from V and 0 from J; bases not matched to a gene: 6. The CDR3 contains 16 residues. CDR3 loop: CASSLLGTANTGELFF. DNA for the CDR3: TGTGCCAGCAGTCTTTTAGGGACAGCGAACACCGGGGAGCTGTTTTTT.

In this sample, this clonotype turned up many times. The rearrangement links TRBV20-1 to TRBJ2-3; 10 bases agree with TRBD2. Germline V gene sequence: CDR1 DFQATT, CDR2 SNEGSKA (reference sequence). Losses at the gene ends were 4 bases for V and 5 bases for J; bases not matched to a gene: 3. The length of the CDR3 is 13 residues. The CDR3 sequence: CSAILAGKDTQYF. The CDR3 region has the DNA TGCAGTGCTATACTAGCGGGAAAAGATACGCAGTATTTT.